The 9 T cell receptor beta chains reported below all come from one sample, sequenced in a study of cytomegalovirus exposure and HLA in healthy donors. 60 Vbeta and 13 Jbeta primers were used in PCR. Some clones are missing from TCRdb's copy, which holds only in-frame ones; the method was immunoSEQ multiplex PCR. This sample has roughly 80,000 clones, with approximately 84% found just once. The sequencing sample was made of PBMCs. These receptors originate from a woman aged 50 to 60 in good health and CMV-seronegative.

The chain employs TRBV2 and TRBJ1-2; D perhaps matches TRBD1 (6 bases). V gave up 6 bases and J gave up 2 bases, with 13 bases separating them. The germline V gene encodes CDR1 SNHLY and CDR2 FYNNEI. There are 14 residues in the CDR3. The CDR3 DNA reads as TGTGCCAGCAGCACAGGGACGCCCAACTATGGCTACACCTTC. This gives the protein CASSTGTPNYGYTF.

This chain links TRBV9 with TRBJ2-7, with D possibly TRBD2 on 6 matching bases. The CDR3 covers 13 residues. Trimming removed 2 bases at V and 3 bases at J, with 9 bases between. Looked up from germline, CDR1 is SGDLS and CDR2 is YYNGEE. CDR3: CASSVSGDYEQYF. DNA for the CDR3: TGTGCCAGCAGCGTTAGCGGAGACTACGAGCAGTACTTC.

The chain joins TRBV5-1 to TRBJ1-2, with D uncertain. The CDR3 sequence is 11 residues long. Germline-derived CDR1 and CDR2 are SGHRS and YFSETQ. Trimming left V 3 bases short and J 4 bases short, with 4 bases between. The DNA of the CDR3 is TGCGCCAGCAGCTCTAGCTATGGCTACACCTTC. Its protein is CASSSSYGYTF.

This chain connects TRBV9 to TRBJ1-1, with a tentative D call TRBD1 (5 bases). This CDR3 contains 13 residues. The germline gives CDR1 SGDLS, CDR2 YYNGEE. The ends were cut back, 4 bases at V and 1 base at J, with 8 bases in the middle. The CDR3 here is CASSQGQNTEAFF. The CDR3 DNA sequence: TGTGCCAGCAGCCAAGGACAGAACACTGAAGCTTTCTTT.

The V gene is TRBV4-3, the J gene TRBJ1-6; 7 positions agree with TRBD1. V was clipped by 1 base and J by 6 bases; unmatched bases: 3. This CDR3 has 15 amino acids. CDR1 is LGHNA, CDR2 YSLEER, per germline. The CDR3 spells CASSQAQGGNSPLHF. In DNA, the CDR3 is TGCGCCAGCAGCCAAGCCCAGGGGGGTAATTCACCCCTCCACTTT.

The V gene is TRBV4-2, the J gene TRBJ1-1, with D possibly being TRBD1 (5 bases). Trimming took 4 bases from V and 8 from J, leaving 11 bases between them. This CDR3 is 12 amino acids long. In germline, CDR1 is LGHNA, CDR2 YNFKEQ. The CDR3 reads CASSLRAGEAFF. The CDR3 DNA reads as TGTGCCAGCAGCCTCCGGGCAGGGGAAGCTTTCTTT.

This clone was observed a few times. The chain combines TRBV15 with TRBJ1-1; TRBD1 matches 7 bases. Losses at the gene ends were 5 bases for V and 0 bases for J; bases not matched to a gene: 3. CDR1 and CDR2 (germline): LNHNV, YYDKDF (reference sequence). This CDR3 comprises 14 residues. The DNA of the CDR3 is TGTGCCACCAGCTTGGACAGGTTGAACACTGAAGCTTTCTTT. Translating gives CATSLDRLNTEAFF.

V is TRBV4-1 and J is TRBJ2-5; D not certain. Trimming took off 2 bases at V and 4 bases at J, with 8 bases between the two ends. Germline CDR1 reads MGHRA; CDR2 reads YSYEKL. There are 13 residues in the CDR3. The CDR3 here is CASSQPNGETQYF. The CDR3 region has the DNA TGCGCCAGCAGCCAACCCAACGGAGAGACCCAGTACTTC.

The rearrangement joins TRBV19 to TRBJ2-3; TRBD2 matches at 9 bases. Germline-derived CDR1 and CDR2 are LNHDA and SQIVND (reference sequence). The CDR3 is 14 amino acids. V gave up 7 bases and J gave up 3 bases; unmatched junction bases: 5. The CDR3 reads CASTLSGSTDTQYF. The DNA for the CDR3 is TGTGCCAGTACCCTTAGCGGGAGTACAGATACGCAGTATTTT.